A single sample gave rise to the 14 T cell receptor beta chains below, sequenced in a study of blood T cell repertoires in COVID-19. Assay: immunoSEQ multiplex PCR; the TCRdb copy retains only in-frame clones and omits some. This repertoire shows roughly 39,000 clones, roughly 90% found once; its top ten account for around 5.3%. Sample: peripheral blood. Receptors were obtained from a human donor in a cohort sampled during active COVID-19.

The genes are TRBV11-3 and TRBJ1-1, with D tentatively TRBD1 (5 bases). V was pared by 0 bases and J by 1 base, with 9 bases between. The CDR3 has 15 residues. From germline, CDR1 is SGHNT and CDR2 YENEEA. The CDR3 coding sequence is TGTGCCAGCAGCTTAGAGGCAGGGAAGAACACTGAAGCTTTCTTT. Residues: CASSLEAGKNTEAFF.

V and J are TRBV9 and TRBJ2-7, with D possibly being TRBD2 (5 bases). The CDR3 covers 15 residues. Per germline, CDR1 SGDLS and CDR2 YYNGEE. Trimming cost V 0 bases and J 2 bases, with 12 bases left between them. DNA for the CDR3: TGTGCCAGCAGCGTAGGGCTGGAGACTACCTACGAGCAGTACTTC. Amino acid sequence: CASSVGLETTYEQYF.

The CDR3 is CASSPTGWGGGNTIYF. The CDR3 nucleotides are TGTGCCAGCAGTCCGACAGGGTGGGGAGGTGGAAACACCATATATTTT. The rearrangement joins TRBV28 to TRBJ1-3; 7 bases align to TRBD1. The V segment lost 5 bases and the J segment 3 bases; nucleotides outside the gene matches: 10. Germline V gives CDR1 MDHEN, CDR2 SYDVKM. The CDR3 spans 16 residues.

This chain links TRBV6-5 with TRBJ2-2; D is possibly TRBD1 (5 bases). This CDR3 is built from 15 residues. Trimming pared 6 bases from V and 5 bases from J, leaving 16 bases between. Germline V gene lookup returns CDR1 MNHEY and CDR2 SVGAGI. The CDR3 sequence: CASRQRQGWTGELFF. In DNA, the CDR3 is TGTGCCAGCAGACAAAGGCAGGGATGGACCGGGGAGCTGTTTTTT.

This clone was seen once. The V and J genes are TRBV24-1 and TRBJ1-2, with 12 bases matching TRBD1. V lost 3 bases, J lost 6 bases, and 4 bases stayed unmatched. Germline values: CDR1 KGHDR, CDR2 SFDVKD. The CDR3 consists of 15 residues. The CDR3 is CATSDIGTGGHGYTF. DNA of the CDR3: TGTGCCACCAGTGATATCGGGACAGGGGGCCATGGCTACACCTTC.

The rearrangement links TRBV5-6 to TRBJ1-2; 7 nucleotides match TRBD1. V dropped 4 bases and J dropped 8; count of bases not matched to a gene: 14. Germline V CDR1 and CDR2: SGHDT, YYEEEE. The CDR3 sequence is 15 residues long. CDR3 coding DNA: TGTGCCAGCAGCGTTGAGGTGATAGGGGGCGGCGGCTACACCTTC. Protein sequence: CASSVEVIGGGGYTF. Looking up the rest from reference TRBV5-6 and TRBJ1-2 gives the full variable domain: DAGVTQSPTHLIKTRGQQVTLRCSPKSGHDTVSWYQQALGQGPQFIFQYYEEEERQRGNFPDRFSGHQFPNYSSELNVNALLLGDSALYLCASSVEVIGGGGYTFGSGTRLTVV.

The CDR3 reads CASSLDLNTQYF. The CDR3 DNA reads as TGTGCCAGCAGCTTAGATTTAAATACGCAGTATTTT. The V call is TRBV7-9, the J call TRBJ2-3; the D is unclear. The germline V and J ends were trimmed by 1 base and 7 bases, with 6 bases remaining between them. CDR3 length: 12 amino acids. Germline-derived CDR1 and CDR2 are SEHNR and FQNEAQ (reference sequence). Looking up the rest from reference TRBV7-9 and TRBJ2-3 gives the full variable domain: DTGVSQNPRHKITKRGQNVTFRCDPISEHNRLYWYRQTLGQGPEFLTYFQNEAQLEKSRLLSDRFSAERPKGSFSTLEIQRTEQGDSAMYLCASSLDLNTQYFGPGTRLTVL.

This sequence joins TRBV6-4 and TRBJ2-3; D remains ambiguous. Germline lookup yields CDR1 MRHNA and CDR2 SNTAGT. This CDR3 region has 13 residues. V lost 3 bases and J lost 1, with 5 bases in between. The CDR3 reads CASSEAGTDTQYF. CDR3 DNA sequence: TGTGCCAGCAGTGAGGCAGGCACAGATACGCAGTATTTT.

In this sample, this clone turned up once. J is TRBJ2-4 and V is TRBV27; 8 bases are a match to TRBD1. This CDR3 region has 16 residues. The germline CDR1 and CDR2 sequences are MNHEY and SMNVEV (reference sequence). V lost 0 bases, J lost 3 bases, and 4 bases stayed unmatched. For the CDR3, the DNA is TGTGCCAGCAGTTTATCGCGGGACAGGAGCAAAAACATTCAGTACTTC. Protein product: CASSLSRDRSKNIQYF.

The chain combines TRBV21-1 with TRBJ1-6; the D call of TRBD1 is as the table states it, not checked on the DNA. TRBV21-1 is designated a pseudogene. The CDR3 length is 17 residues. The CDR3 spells CASSPPRRGTAGSPLHF. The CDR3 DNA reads TGTGCCAGCAGCCCGCCTCGCAGGGGAACCGCGGGTTCACCCCTCCACTTT.

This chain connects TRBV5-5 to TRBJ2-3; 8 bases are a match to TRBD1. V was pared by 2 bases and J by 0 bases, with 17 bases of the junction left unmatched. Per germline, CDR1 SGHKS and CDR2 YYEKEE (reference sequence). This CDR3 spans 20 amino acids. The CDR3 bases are TGTGCCAGCAGCTTCCCCTCGACAGGGGTTATCTGGTCTAGCACAGATACGCAGTATTTT. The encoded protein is CASSFPSTGVIWSSTDTQYF.

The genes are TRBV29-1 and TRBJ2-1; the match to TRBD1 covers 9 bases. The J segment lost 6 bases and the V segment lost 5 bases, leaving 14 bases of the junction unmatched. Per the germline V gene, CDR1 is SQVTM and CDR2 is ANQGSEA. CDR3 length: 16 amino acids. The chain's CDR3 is CSVSGTGTYSGNEQFF. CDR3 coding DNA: TGCAGCGTTTCCGGGACAGGGACTTATTCGGGCAATGAGCAGTTCTTC.

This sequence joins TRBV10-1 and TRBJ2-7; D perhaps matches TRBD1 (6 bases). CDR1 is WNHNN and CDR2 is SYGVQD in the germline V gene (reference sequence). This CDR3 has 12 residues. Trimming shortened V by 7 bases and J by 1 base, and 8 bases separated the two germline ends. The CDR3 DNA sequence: TGCGCCAGCACGGGACAATCCTACGAGCAGTACTTC. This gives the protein CASTGQSYEQYF.

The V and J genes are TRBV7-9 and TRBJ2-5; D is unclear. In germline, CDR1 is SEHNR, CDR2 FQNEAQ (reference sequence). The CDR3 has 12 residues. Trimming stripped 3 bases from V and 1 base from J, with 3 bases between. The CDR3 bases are TGTGCCAGCAGCTTTAGCCAAGAGACCCAGTACTTC. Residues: CASSFSQETQYF.